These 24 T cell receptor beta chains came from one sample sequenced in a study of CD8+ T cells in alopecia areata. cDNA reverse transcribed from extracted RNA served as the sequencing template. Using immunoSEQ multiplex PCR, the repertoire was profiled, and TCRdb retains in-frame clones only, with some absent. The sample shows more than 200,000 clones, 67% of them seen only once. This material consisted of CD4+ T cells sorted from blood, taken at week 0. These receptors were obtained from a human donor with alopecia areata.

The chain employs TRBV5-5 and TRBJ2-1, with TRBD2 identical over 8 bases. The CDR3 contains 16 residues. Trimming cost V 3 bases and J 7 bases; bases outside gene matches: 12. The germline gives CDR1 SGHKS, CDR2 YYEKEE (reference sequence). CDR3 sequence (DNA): TGTGCCAGCAGCTCCCACCCGACTAGCGTACTTAATGAGCAGTTCTTC. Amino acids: CASSSHPTSVLNEQFF.

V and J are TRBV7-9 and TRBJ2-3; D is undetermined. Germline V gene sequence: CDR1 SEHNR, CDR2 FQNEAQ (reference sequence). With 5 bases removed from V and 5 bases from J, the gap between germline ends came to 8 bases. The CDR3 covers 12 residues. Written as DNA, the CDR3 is TGTGCCAGCAGCGGATACAGAGATACGCAGTATTTT. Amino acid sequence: CASSGYRDTQYF.

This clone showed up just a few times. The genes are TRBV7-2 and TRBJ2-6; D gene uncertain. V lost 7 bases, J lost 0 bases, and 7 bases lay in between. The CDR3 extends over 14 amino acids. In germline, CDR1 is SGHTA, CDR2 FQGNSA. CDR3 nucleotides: TGTGCCAGCACTCCGGCCTCTGGGGCCAACGTCCTGACTTTC. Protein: CASTPASGANVLTF.

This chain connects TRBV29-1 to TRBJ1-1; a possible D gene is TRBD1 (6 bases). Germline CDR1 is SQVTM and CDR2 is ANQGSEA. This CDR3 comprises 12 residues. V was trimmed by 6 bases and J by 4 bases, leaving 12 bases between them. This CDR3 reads CSVNRDGTEAFF. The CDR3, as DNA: TGCAGCGTGAACAGGGATGGCACTGAAGCTTTCTTT.

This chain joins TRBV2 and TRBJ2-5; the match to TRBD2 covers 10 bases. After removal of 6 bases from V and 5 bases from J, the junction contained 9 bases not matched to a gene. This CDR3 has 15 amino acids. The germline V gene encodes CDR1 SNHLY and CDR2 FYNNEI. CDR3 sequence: CASRGLARVGETQYF. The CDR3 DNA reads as TGTGCCAGCAGGGGACTAGCGAGGGTGGGGGAGACCCAGTACTTC.

The CDR3 bases are TGCAGCGTTGTAAAACAGGGCTATGGCTACACCTTC. The encoded protein is CSVVKQGYGYTF. The rearrangement joins TRBV29-1 to TRBJ1-2; tentatively, D is TRBD1 (6 bases). From germline, CDR1 is SQVTM and CDR2 ANQGSEA. The CDR3 is 12 residues long. The V and J ends lost 4 bases and 4 bases respectively, with 10 bases between them.

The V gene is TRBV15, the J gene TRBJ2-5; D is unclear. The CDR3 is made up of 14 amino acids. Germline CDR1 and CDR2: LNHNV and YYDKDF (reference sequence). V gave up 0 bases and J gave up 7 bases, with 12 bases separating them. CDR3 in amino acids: CATSRDQAGGTQYF. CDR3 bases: TGTGCCACCAGCAGAGACCAGGCTGGCGGGACCCAGTACTTC.

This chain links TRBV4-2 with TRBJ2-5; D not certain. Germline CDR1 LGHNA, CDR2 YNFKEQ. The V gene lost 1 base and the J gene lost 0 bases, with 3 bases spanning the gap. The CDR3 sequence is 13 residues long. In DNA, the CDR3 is TGTGCCAGCAGCCAAGGGGACCAAGAGACCCAGTACTTC. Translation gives CASSQGDQETQYF.

The DNA of the CDR3 is TGTGCCAGCAGCCCACGACTAGCGGCCGGGGAGCTGTTTTTT. Translation gives CASSPRLAAGELFF. The V and J genes are TRBV11-2 and TRBJ2-2; the match to TRBD2 covers 9 bases. This CDR3 has 14 amino acids. Germline V gene data show CDR1 as SGHAT and CDR2 as FQNNGV. Trimming at V came to 5 bases and at J to 6 bases, leaving 4 bases not matched to a gene.

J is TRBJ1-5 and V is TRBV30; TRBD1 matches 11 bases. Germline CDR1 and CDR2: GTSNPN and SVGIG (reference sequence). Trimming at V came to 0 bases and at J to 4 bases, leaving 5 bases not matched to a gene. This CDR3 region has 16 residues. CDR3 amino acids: CAWSVSGTGGNQPQHF. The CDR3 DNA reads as TGTGCCTGGAGTGTAAGCGGGACAGGGGGTAATCAGCCCCAGCATTTT.

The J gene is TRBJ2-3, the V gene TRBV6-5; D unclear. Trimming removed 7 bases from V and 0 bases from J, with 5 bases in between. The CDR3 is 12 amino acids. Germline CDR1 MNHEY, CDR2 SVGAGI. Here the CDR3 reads CASTGSTDTQYF. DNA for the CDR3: TGTGCCAGCACCGGTAGCACAGATACGCAGTATTTT.

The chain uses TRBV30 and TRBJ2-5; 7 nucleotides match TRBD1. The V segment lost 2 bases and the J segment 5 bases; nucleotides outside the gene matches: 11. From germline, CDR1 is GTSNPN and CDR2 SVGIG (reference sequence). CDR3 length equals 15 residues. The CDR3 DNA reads TGTGCCTGGAGTCCCTTGACAGGGCATCGGGAGACCCAGTACTTC. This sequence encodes CAWSPLTGHRETQYF.

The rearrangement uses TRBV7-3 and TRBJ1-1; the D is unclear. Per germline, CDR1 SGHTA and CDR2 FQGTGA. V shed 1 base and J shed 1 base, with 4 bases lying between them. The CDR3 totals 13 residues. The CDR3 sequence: CASSLNRNTEAFF. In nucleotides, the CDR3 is TGTGCCAGCAGCTTAAACAGGAACACTGAAGCTTTCTTT. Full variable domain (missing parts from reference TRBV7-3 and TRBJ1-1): GAGVSQTPSNKVTEKGKYVELRCDPISGHTALYWYRQSLGQGPEFLIYFQGTGAADDSGLPNDRFFAVRPEGSVSTLKIQRTERGDSAVYLCASSLNRNTEAFFGQGTRLTVV.

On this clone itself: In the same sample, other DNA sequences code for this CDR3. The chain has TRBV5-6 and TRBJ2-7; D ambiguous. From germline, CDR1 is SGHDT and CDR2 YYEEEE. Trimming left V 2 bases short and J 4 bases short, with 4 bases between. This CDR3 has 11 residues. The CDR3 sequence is CASSLGYEQYF. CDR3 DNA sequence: TGTGCCAGCAGCTTAGGGTACGAGCAGTACTTC.

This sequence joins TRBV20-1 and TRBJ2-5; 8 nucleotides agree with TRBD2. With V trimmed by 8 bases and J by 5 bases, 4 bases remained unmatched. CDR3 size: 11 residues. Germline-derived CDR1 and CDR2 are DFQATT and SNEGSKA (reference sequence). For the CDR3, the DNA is TGCAGTAGCGGGGGCGGGGAGACCCAGTACTTC. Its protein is CSSGGGETQYF.

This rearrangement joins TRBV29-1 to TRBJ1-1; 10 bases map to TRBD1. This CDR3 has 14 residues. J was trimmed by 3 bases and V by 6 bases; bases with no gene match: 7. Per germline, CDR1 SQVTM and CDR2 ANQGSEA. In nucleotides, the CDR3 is TGCAGCGTCGCAATCGGGACAGGGGACACTGAAGCTTTCTTT. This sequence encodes CSVAIGTGDTEAFF. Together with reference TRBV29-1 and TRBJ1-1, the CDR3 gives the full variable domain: SAVISQKPSRDICQRGTSLTIQCQVDSQVTMMFWYRQQPGQSLTLIATANQGSEATYESGFVIDKFPISRPNLTFSTLTVSNMSPEDSSIYLCSVAIGTGDTEAFFGQGTRLTVV.

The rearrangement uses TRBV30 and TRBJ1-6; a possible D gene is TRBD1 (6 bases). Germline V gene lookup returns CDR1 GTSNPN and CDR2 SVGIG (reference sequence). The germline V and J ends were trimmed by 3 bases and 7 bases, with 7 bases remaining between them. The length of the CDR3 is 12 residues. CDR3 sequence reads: CAWRQGNSPLHF. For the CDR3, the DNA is TGTGCCTGGAGGCAGGGGAATTCACCCCTCCACTTT.

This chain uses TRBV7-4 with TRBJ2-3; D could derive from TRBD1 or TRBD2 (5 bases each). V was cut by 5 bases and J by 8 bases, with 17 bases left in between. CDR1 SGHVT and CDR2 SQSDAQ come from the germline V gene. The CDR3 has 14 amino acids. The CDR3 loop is CASSPGTTRATQYF. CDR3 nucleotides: TGTGCCAGCAGCCCCGGGACCACACGGGCTACGCAGTATTTT.

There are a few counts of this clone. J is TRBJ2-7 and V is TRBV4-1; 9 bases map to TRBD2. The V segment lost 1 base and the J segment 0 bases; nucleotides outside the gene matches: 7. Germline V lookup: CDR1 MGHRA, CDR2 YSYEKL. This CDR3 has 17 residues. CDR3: CASSQGMAGGPSYEQYF. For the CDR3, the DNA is TGCGCCAGCAGCCAAGGCATGGCGGGGGGGCCCTCCTACGAGCAGTACTTC.

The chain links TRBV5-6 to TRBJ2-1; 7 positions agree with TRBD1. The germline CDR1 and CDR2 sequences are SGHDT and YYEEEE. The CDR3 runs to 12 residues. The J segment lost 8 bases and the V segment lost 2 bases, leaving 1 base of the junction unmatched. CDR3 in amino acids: CASSLQGYEQFF. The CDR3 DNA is TGTGCCAGCAGCTTACAGGGGTATGAGCAGTTCTTC. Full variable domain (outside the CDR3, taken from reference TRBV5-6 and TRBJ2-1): DAGVTQSPTHLIKTRGQQVTLRCSPKSGHDTVSWYQQALGQGPQFIFQYYEEEERQRGNFPDRFSGHQFPNYSSELNVNALLLGDSALYLCASSLQGYEQFFGPGTRLTVL.

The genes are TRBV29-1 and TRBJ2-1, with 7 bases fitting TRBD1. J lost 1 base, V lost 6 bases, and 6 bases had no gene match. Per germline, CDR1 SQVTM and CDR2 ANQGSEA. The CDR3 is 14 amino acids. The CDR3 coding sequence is TGCAGCGTCAGGACAGGCTTATCCTACAATGAGCAGTTCTTC. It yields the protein CSVRTGLSYNEQFF.

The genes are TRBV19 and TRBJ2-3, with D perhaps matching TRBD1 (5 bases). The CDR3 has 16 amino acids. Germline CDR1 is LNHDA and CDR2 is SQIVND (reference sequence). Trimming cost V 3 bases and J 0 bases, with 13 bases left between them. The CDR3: CASSIGAQTSTDTQYF. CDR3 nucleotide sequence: TGTGCCAGTAGTATTGGGGCACAAACTAGCACAGATACGCAGTATTTT. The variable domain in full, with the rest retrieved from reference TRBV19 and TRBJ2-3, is DGGITQSPKYLFRKEGQNVTLSCEQNLNHDAMYWYRQDPGQGLRLIYYSQIVNDFQKGDIAEGYSVSREKKESFPLTVTSAQKNPTAFYLCASSIGAQTSTDTQYFGPGTRLTVL.

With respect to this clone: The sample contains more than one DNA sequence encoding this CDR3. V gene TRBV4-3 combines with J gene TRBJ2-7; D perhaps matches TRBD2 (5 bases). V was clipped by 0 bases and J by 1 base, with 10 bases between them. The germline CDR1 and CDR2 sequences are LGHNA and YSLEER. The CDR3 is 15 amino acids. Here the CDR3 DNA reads TGCGCCAGCAGCCAAGAAGGTCGGGGATCCTACGAGCAGTACTTC. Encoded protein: CASSQEGRGSYEQYF.

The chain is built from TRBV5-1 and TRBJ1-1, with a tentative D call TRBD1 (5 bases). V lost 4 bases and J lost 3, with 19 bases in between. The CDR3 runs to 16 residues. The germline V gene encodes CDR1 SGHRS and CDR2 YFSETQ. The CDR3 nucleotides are TGCGCCAGCAGCATGCAACCCCAGGGCGGCTACACTGAAGCTTTCTTT. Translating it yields CASSMQPQGGYTEAFF.